This entry features one TCR beta chain sequence. This table comes from immunoSEQ multiplex PCR, and its TCRdb copy is limited to in-frame clones, with some not included. The sample has approximately 87,000 clones; 93% are singletons. The data stem from a study of control samples from healthy donors and cancer patients. Trimming cost V 2 bases and J 5 bases; bases outside gene matches: 6. Germline lookup yields CDR1 KGHSH and CDR2 LQKENI. This CDR3 has 16 amino acids. Sequences were obtained from PBMCs. This chain links TRBV18 with TRBJ1-4; TRBD1 agrees at 9 bases. The receptor's source is a middle-aged woman with lung cancer. The DNA of the CDR3 is TGTGCCAGCTCACCATTCAAGGACAGGGGAAATGAAAAACTGTTTTTT. Its protein product is CASSPFKDRGNEKLFF.